This TCR beta chain was sequenced for a study of regulatory T cells in long-lasting Graves disease. The CDR3 has 14 amino acids. Trimming pared 7 bases from V and 3 bases from J, leaving 15 bases between. Germline values: CDR1 MNHNS, CDR2 SASEGT. Time point described: persistent/refractory GD, antithyroid drugs over 5 years with positive TRAb. After RNA was extracted from PBMCs, the TCR library was made from it. The TCR beta library used iRepertoire HTBI primers with Arm-PCR amplification of CDR3. TCRdb re-called the multiplex PCR reads with MiXCR, one entry per CDR3 protein. Among fewer than 600,000 distinct CDR3 sequences, approximately 22% were seen once, and the ten largest hold around 12%. This clonotype was seen ten or more times. Antigen specificity is unknown. Study-wide results and caveats: New patients shared roughly 1,000 public clonotypes, and persistent patients shared more, with around 2,600. TCR diversity was lower in persistent Graves' patients than in newly diagnosed ones. Gene preferences differed: TRBV28, TRBJ1-2, TRBJ2-5 in persistent cases.

Material: peripheral blood mononuclear cells (PBMCs), obtained when the disease was refractory, from a patient treated with antithyroid drugs. This receptor was taken from a female donor with Graves disease. The chain links TRBV6-1 to TRBJ1-2; D not certain. The CDR3 loop is CASKSGGFHYGYTF. The CDR3 coding sequence is TGTGCCAGCAAGTCAGGAGGGTTCCACTATGGCTACACCTTC.